This entry features one TCR beta chain sequence. The sample comes from a study of cytomegalovirus exposure and HLA in healthy donors. CDR3 length: 16 residues. The V gene's germline CDR1 is KGHSH and CDR2 LQKENI. V shed 5 bases and J 0 bases; nucleotides not matched to a gene: 7. PCR involved 60 Vbeta and 13 Jbeta primers. The data were produced by immunoSEQ multiplex PCR, yet TCRdb's version contains in-frame clones alone and is incomplete. This table has under 200,000 clones, over 65% appearing once. The sequencing sample was made of PBMCs. The origin of this receptor is a woman in her forties in good health and CMV-seropositive. The chain links TRBV18 to TRBJ1-3; 7 bases are shared with TRBD1. This chain's CDR3 is CASSLDRVRSGNTIYF. The DNA of the CDR3 is TGTGCCAGCTCATTAGACAGGGTTCGCTCTGGAAACACCATATATTTT.